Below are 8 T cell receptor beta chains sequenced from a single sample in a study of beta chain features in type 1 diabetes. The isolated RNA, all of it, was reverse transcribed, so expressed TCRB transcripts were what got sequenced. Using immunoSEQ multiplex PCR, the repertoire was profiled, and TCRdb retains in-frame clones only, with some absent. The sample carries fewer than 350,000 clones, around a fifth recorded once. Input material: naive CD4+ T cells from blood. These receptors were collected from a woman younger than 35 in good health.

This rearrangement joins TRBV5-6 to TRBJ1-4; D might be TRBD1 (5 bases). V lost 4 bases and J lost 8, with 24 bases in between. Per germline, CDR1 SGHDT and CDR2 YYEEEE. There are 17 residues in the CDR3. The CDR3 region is CASSLLRDVSPGEKLFF. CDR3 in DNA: TGTGCCAGCAGCCTTCTCAGGGATGTCAGCCCAGGAGAAAAACTGTTTTTT.

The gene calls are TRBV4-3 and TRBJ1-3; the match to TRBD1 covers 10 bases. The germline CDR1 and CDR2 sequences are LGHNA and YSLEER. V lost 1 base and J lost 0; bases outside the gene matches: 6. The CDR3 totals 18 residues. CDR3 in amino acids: CASSQAPGTGVSGNTIYF. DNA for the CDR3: TGCGCCAGCAGCCAAGCTCCCGGGACAGGGGTCTCTGGAAACACCATATATTTT.

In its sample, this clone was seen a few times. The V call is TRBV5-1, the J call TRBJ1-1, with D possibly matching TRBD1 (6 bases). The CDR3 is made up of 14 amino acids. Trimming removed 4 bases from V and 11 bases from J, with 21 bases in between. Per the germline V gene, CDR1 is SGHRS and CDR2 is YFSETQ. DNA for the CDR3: TGCGCCAGCAGCCCGACCTCAGGGGCAGGCGAGGCTTTCTTT. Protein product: CASSPTSGAGEAFF.

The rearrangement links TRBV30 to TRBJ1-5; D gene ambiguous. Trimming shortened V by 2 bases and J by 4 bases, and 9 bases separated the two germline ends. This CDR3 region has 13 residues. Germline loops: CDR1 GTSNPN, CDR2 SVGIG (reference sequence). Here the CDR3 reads CAWSILLNQPQHF. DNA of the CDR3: TGTGCCTGGAGTATACTGCTTAATCAGCCCCAGCATTTT.

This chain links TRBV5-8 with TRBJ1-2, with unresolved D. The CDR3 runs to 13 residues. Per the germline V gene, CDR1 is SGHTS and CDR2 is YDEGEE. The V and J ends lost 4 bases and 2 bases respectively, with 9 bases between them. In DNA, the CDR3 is TGTGCCAGCAGCCCCGGGTCAAACTATGGCTACACCTTC. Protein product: CASSPGSNYGYTF.

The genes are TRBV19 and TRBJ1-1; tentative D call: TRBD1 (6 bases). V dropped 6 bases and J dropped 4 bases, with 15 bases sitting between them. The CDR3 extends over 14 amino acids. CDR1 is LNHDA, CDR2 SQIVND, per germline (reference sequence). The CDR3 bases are TGTGCCAGTAGAAAGACAGGCCAGGGCACTGAAGCTTTCTTT. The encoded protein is CASRKTGQGTEAFF. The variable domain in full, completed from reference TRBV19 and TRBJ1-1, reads DGGITQSPKYLFRKEGQNVTLSCEQNLNHDAMYWYRQDPGQGLRLIYYSQIVNDFQKGDIAEGYSVSREKKESFPLTVTSAQKNPTAFYLCASRKTGQGTEAFFGQGTRLTVV.

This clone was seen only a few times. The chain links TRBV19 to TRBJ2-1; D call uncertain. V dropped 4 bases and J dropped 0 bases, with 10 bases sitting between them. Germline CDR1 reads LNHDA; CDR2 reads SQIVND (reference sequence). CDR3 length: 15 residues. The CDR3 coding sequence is TGTGCCAGTAGTAAGAAACAGTCCTCCTACAATGAGCAGTTCTTC. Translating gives CASSKKQSSYNEQFF.

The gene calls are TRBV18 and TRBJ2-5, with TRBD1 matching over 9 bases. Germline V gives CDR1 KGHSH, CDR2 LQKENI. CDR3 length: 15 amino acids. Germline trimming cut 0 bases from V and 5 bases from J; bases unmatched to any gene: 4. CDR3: CASSPPTGGLETQYF. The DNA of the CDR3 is TGTGCCAGCTCACCACCAACAGGGGGCCTGGAGACCCAGTACTTC.